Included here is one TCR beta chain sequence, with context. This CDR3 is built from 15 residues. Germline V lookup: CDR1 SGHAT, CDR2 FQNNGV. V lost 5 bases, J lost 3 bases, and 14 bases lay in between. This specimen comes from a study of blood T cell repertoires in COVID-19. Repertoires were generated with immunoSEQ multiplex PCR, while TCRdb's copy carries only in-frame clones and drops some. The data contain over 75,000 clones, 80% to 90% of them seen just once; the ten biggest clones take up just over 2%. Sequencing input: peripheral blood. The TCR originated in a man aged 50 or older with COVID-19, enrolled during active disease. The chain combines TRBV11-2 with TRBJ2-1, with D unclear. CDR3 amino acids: CASSPRSTNYNEQFF. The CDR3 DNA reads TGTGCCAGCAGCCCACGTTCCACAAACTACAATGAGCAGTTCTTC.